These 7 T cell receptor beta chains share one sample of origin, sequenced in a study of cytotoxic CD8 clonotypes in ibrutinib-treated CLL. The repertoire was sequenced with immunoSEQ multiplex PCR; TCRdb's copy has only in-frame clones and lacks some. The sample has 150,000 or so clones, about 79% seen once. This specimen consisted of PBMCs, obtained after 12 months of ibrutinib treatment. Receptors were obtained from a human donor with chronic lymphocytic leukemia.

This clone was picked up one time. The rearrangement uses TRBV28 and TRBJ2-7, with 8 positions matching TRBD1. Germline V gene data show CDR1 as MDHEN and CDR2 as SYDVKM. V lost 1 base, J lost 5 bases, and 13 bases stayed unmatched. CDR3 length: 17 residues. The chain's CDR3 is CASSLFFTRTGLHEQYF. CDR3 DNA sequence: TGTGCCAGCAGTTTATTCTTCACCCGGACAGGGTTACACGAGCAGTACTTC.

V is TRBV18 and J is TRBJ2-7, with 7 bases lining up with TRBD2. V trimming: 3 bases; J trimming: 6 bases; junction bases outside the gene matches: 11. The germline gives CDR1 KGHSH, CDR2 LQKENI. CDR3 size: 15 residues. CDR3 in DNA: TGTGCCAGCTCACCGTGGCGGGAGTCTATTCGCGAGCAGTACTTC. It encodes CASSPWRESIREQYF.

The chain carries TRBV19 and TRBJ2-3; TRBD2 matches at 10 bases. The CDR3 is made up of 15 amino acids. In germline, CDR1 is LNHDA, CDR2 SQIVND (reference sequence). With V trimmed by 6 bases and J by 0 bases, 3 bases remained unmatched. CDR3: CASRDSGRSTDTQYF. Here the CDR3 DNA reads TGTGCCAGTAGGGATAGCGGGAGGAGCACAGATACGCAGTATTTT.

In DNA form, the CDR3 reads TGTGCCAGCAGCTTGGACAGGGACGAGACCCAGTACTTC. As protein: CASSLDRDETQYF. This sequence joins TRBV7-7 and TRBJ2-5; TRBD1 matches at 8 bases. The V gene's germline CDR1 is SSHAT and CDR2 FNYEAQ (reference sequence). The CDR3 spans 13 residues. After removal of 3 bases from V and 5 bases from J, the junction contained 2 bases not matched to a gene.

The V call is TRBV5-8, the J call TRBJ2-5; 11 nucleotides align to TRBD2. The CDR3 loop spans 15 amino acids. Trimming cost V 2 bases and J 11 bases; bases outside gene matches: 11. Germline values: CDR1 SGHTS, CDR2 YDEGEE. The chain's CDR3 is CASSLSLAGVGEQYF. The CDR3, as DNA: TGTGCCAGCAGCTTATCACTAGCGGGAGTGGGAGAGCAGTACTTC.

The CDR3: CASSLTRTAYEQYF. CDR3 DNA: TGTGCCAGCAGTCTAACCCGGACAGCCTACGAGCAGTACTTC. The chain joins TRBV27 to TRBJ2-7; a weak D match, TRBD1 (6 bases). V dropped 5 bases and J dropped 2 bases, with 13 bases sitting between them. The CDR3 loop spans 14 amino acids. Looked up from germline, CDR1 is MNHEY and CDR2 is SMNVEV (reference sequence).

The chain combines TRBV4-1 with TRBJ2-1; 13 bases are shared with TRBD2. V trimming: 1 base; J trimming: 10 bases; junction bases outside the gene matches: 10. The CDR3 runs 17 residues. The germline gives CDR1 MGHRA, CDR2 YSYEKL. The CDR3 nucleotides are TGCGCCAGCAGCCAAGTAACCGGGACTAGCGGGACGCAGGAGCAGTTCTTC. Residues: CASSQVTGTSGTQEQFF.